The rows below give T cell receptor beta chains drawn from one sample of a study of OX40 agonist ivuxolimab in advanced cancers. This table comes from immunoSEQ multiplex PCR, and its TCRdb copy is limited to in-frame clones, with some not included. Found here are about 77,000 clones, about 85% of them singletons; the top ten hold more than 3.5%. Material: CD4+ or CD8+ T cells sorted from blood, obtained in a trial of the OX40 agonist ivuxolimab. The source of these receptors is an adult with an advanced solid tumor such as melanoma, head and neck, liver or kidney cancer. Each CDR3 is given with its conserved first and last residue. The D gene is left open where the match is weak. The size of a clone is reported for some rows only, either as once, few or many, or as a class for expanded clones.

TRBV19	TRBD2	TRBJ2-1	.	CASSHPTSGRRGFNEQFF	TGTGCCAGTAGTCACCCCACTAGCGGGAGGAGAGGGTTCAATGAGCAGTTCTTC
TRBV25-1	.	TRBJ1-1	.	CASSEYQEGTEAFF	TGTGCCAGCAGTGAATATCAGGAAGGTACTGAAGCTTTCTTT
TRBV9	TRBD2	TRBJ2-2	.	CASSVWSGRAGTGELFF	TGTGCCAGCAGCGTATGGAGCGGGAGGGCGGGAACCGGGGAGCTGTTTTTT
TRBV7-7	TRBD1	TRBJ2-2	once	CASSSGTAGTTNTGELFF	TGTGCCAGCAGCTCCGGGACAGCCGGAACTACGAACACCGGGGAGCTGTTTTTT
TRBV9	.	TRBJ1-6	.	CASSPGGSPLHF	TGTGCCAGCAGCCCAGGCGGCTCACCCCTCCACTTT
TRBV9	.	TRBJ2-7	.	CASSSRDKLRGEQYF	TGTGCCAGCAGCTCACGGGACAAACTGAGGGGCGAGCAGTACTTC
TRBV2	.	TRBJ1-6	.	CASSEQGRDSPLHF	TGTGCCAGCAGTGAACAGGGTCGGGATTCACCCCTCCACTTT
TRBV9	.	TRBJ2-1	.	CASSVEQGLGEQFF	TGTGCCAGCAGCGTAGAACAGGGTTTGGGTGAGCAGTTCTTC
TRBV11-2	TRBD1	TRBJ1-2	once	CASSHDRDRGDGYTF	TGTGCCAGCAGCCACGATCGCGACAGGGGTGATGGCTACACCTTC
TRBV5-1	.	TRBJ2-6	.	CASSQTPDGANVLTF	TGCGCCAGCAGCCAGACTCCCGACGGGGCCAACGTCCTGACTTTC
TRBV12-5	TRBD2	TRBJ2-1	.	CASANSRERGNNEQFF	TGTGCTAGTGCCAATTCGAGAGAGCGGGGGAACAATGAGCAGTTCTTC
TRBV13	TRBD1	TRBJ1-6	.	CASSLGGQYNSPLHF	TGTGCCAGCAGCTTAGGGGGACAGTATAATTCACCCCTCCACTTT
TRBV21-1	.	TRBJ2-7	.	CASSKVVGYEQYF	TGTGCCAGCAGCAAAGTCGTCGGGTACGAGCAGTACTTC
TRBV18	TRBD2	TRBJ2-2	.	CASSSTSGETGELFF	TGTGCCAGCTCATCGACTAGCGGGGAGACCGGGGAGCTGTTTTTT
TRBV9	.	TRBJ1-2	.	CASSVSSPGLQGKTF	TGTGCCAGCAGCGTCTCATCACCAGGATTACAGGGAAAGACCTTC
TRBV6-5	.	TRBJ2-7	.	CASSTRSYEQYF	TGTGCCAGCAGTACGAGGTCCTACGAGCAGTACTTC
TRBV6-6	.	TRBJ2-1	.	CASRPTGSYNEQFF	TGTGCCAGCAGGCCGACGGGGTCCTACAATGAGCAGTTCTTC
TRBV6-1	TRBD1	TRBJ1-1	.	CASEPGQGSTEAFF	TGTGCCAGCGAACCGGGACAGGGGAGCACTGAAGCTTTCTTT
TRBV10-3	.	TRBJ1-3	.	CAISELGASGNTIYF	TGTGCCATCAGTGAATTAGGGGCCTCTGGAAACACCATATATTTT
TRBV10-3	.	TRBJ2-6	.	CAISEKHAMSSGANVLTF	TGTGCCATCAGTGAAAAACACGCGATGAGCTCTGGGGCCAACGTCCTGACTTTC
TRBV27	.	TRBJ2-1	.	CASGVLRNEQFF	TGTGCCAGCGGGGTACTGAGGAATGAGCAGTTCTTC
TRBV10-3	.	TRBJ1-6	.	CAISIYGGGDSPLHF	TGTGCCATCAGCATATATGGGGGGGGCGATTCACCCCTCCACTTT
TRBV7-6	TRBD2	TRBJ2-2	.	CASSPFTSGSSWTGELFF	TGTGCCAGCAGCCCGTTCACTAGCGGGAGTAGTTGGACCGGGGAGCTGTTTTTT
TRBV5-4	.	TRBJ2-4	.	CASSQLGGGLAKNIQYF	TGTGCCAGCAGCCAACTAGGGGGGGGATTAGCCAAAAACATTCAGTACTTC
TRBV27	TRBD1	TRBJ2-5	.	CASTLTGQGGETQYF	TGTGCCAGCACCCTGACCGGACAGGGAGGCGAGACCCAGTACTTC
TRBV5-6	TRBD1	TRBJ1-2	.	CASTAQGLNGYTF	TGTGCCAGCACCGCACAGGGGTTGAATGGCTACACCTTC
TRBV21-1	.	TRBJ1-1	.	CASSKGTGSYTEAFF	TGTGCCAGCAGCAAGGGGACTGGCTCGTACACTGAAGCTTTCTTT
TRBV27	TRBD2	TRBJ2-5	once	CASSLTSGGLWETQYF	TGTGCCAGCAGTTTAACTAGCGGGGGCCTGTGGGAGACCCAGTACTTC